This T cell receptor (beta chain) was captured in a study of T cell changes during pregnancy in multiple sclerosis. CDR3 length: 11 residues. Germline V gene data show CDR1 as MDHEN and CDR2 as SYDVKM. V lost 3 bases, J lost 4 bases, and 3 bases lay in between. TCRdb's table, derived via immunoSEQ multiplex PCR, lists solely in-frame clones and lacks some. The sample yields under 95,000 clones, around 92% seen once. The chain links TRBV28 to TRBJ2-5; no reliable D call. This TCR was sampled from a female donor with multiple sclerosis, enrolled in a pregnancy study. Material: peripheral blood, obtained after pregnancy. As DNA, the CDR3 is TGTGCCAGCAGTTTCTCAGAGACCCAGTACTTC. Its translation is CASSFSETQYF. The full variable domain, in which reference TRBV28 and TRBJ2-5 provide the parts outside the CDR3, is DVKVTQSSRYLVKRTGEKVFLECVQDMDHENMFWYRQDPGLGLRLIYFSYDVKMKEKGDIPEGYSVSREKKERFSLILESASTNQTSMYLCASSFSETQYFGPGTRLLVL.